This TCR beta chain was found in a study of blood T cell repertoires in COVID-19. It was within 2 weeks before study entry that exposed participants met a COVID-19 case. Original data processing: Using reference gene primer amplification, nucleated cell counts were estimated. The data were produced by immunoSEQ multiplex PCR, yet TCRdb's version contains in-frame clones alone and is incomplete. The V and J calls and clone size are taken from that table; D and trimming were inferred from the DNA. The table shows 150,000 or so clones, with roughly 87% occurring only once. The sequence was collected from a woman between 35 and 50 years old who had been exposed to COVID-19. Sequenced: PBMCs or T cells enriched from blood (not recorded which).

CDR3 nucleotide sequence: TGTGCCATCAGGGGGACAGGGGAGGGCTACGAGCAGTACTTC. Protein: CAIRGTGEGYEQYF. V gene TRBV10-3 combines with J gene TRBJ2-7; TRBD1 matches 10 bases. The CDR3 consists of 14 residues. The V gene's germline CDR1 is ENHRY and CDR2 SYGVKD. J lost 3 bases, V lost 6 bases, and 5 bases had no gene match.